This TCR beta chain was obtained from a study of brain T cells in children with intractable seizures. In its sample, this clone was seen a few times. Here immunoSEQ multiplex PCR was the method, and the copy in TCRdb shows in-frame clones only, minus some. The sample holds 7,500 to 10,000 clones; 69% are singletons and the top ten take 18%. Germline CDR1 MNHEY, CDR2 SMNVEV (reference sequence). The V gene lost 1 base and the J gene lost 6 bases, with 15 bases spanning the gap. The CDR3 sequence is 15 residues long. The sequenced cases were selected for having the highest brain T cell transcript signatures.

The sequences come from resected brain tissue, collected at surgery. V is TRBV27 and J is TRBJ1-2; tentatively, D is TRBD1 (6 bases). This receptor was obtained from a girl between 2 and 10 years old with tuberous sclerosis and intractable seizures. The CDR3 loop reads CASSLWGNAGDGYTF. For the CDR3, the DNA is TGTGCCAGCAGTTTATGGGGCAACGCAGGGGATGGCTACACCTTC.